A single sample is the source of the 26 T cell receptor beta chains below, sequenced in a study of blood T cell repertoires in COVID-19 (dated by TCRdb to the early 2020s). The method behind the library was the immunoSEQ multiplex PCR assay. The table comes from immuneACCESS by way of TCRdb, which keeps in-frame sequences with V and J called. Part of the clones is missing from these tables; in studies checked, under half for an unresolved V gene and the rest for unknown reasons. This sample has around 120,000 clones in its table, and over 55% of those were observed once. Together, the top ten hold around 2% of the sample. Source material: peripheral blood. The receptors here all came from a woman aged 70-85 years with acute or convalescent COVID-19.

The chain recombines TRBV9 with TRBJ2-2, with 8 bases aligning to TRBD1. Germline V CDR1 and CDR2: SGDLS, YYNGEE. This CDR3 has 17 residues. The V and J ends lost 5 bases and 4 bases, in that order; junction bases with no gene match: 13. DNA for the CDR3: TGTGCCAGCAGACCTGGGACAGGACAGTCGGTCACCGGGGAGCTGTTTTTT. As protein: CASRPGTGQSVTGELFF.

The chain recombines TRBV7-6 with TRBJ2-2; 7 positions match TRBD1. CDR3 size: 17 residues. The J segment lost 0 bases and the V segment lost 1 base, leaving 5 bases of the junction unmatched. Germline loops: CDR1 SGHVS, CDR2 FNYEAQ. The CDR3 bases are TGTGCCAGCAGCTTAGGGACAGGAGCCGCGAACACCGGGGAGCTGTTTTTT. Protein sequence: CASSLGTGAANTGELFF.

The rearrangement uses TRBV28 and TRBJ2-1; 7 bases align to TRBD1. Losses at the gene ends were 7 bases for V and 4 bases for J; bases not matched to a gene: 7. CDR3 length equals 14 residues. CDR1 is MDHEN, CDR2 SYDVKM, per germline. The CDR3 DNA sequence: TGTGCCAGCACCATGGGACAGTTTTACAATGAGCAGTTCTTC. This gives the protein CASTMGQFYNEQFF.

This chain joins TRBV10-3 and TRBJ1-5, with 9 bases matching TRBD1. J gave up 7 bases and V 2 bases, and 6 bases lay outside the gene matches. This CDR3 is built from 15 residues. CDR1 is ENHRY, CDR2 SYGVKD, per germline. CDR3 DNA: TGTGCCATCAGTGAGGGGACAGGGCTTGCACAGCCCCAGCATTTT. It encodes CAISEGTGLAQPQHF.

The chain has TRBV27 and TRBJ2-3; D gene unclear. Germline CDR1 and CDR2: MNHEY and SMNVEV (reference sequence). CDR3 length equals 12 residues. V gave up 4 bases and J gave up 2 bases, with 4 bases separating them. CDR3 DNA sequence: TGTGCCAGCAGTTCCTTCACAGATACGCAGTATTTT. Amino acids: CASSSFTDTQYF.

The CDR3 loop reads CASSLTGLDNTEAFF. For the CDR3, the DNA is TGTGCCAGCAGCCTAACAGGTTTGGATAACACTGAAGCTTTCTTT. The rearrangement links TRBV7-9 to TRBJ1-1; perhaps TRBD1 as D (5 bases). Trimming removed 5 bases at V and 2 bases at J, with 15 bases between. The length of the CDR3 is 15 residues. The V gene's germline CDR1 is SEHNR and CDR2 FQNEAQ (reference sequence).

This clone has only one observation. The gene calls are TRBV5-4 and TRBJ2-7; tentative D call: TRBD2 (6 bases). The CDR3 runs 15 residues. The germline gives CDR1 SGHNT, CDR2 YYREEE (reference sequence). The V gene lost 0 bases and the J gene lost 3 bases, with 13 bases spanning the gap. The CDR3 is CASSLGRDLFYEQYF. CDR3 nucleotide sequence: TGTGCCAGCAGCTTGGGGCGGGACCTTTTCTACGAGCAGTACTTC.

The rearrangement joins TRBV7-2 to TRBJ1-3, with D perhaps matching TRBD1 (6 bases). The CDR3 loop spans 16 amino acids. The ends were cut back, 6 bases at V and 2 bases at J, with 17 bases in the middle. Germline CDR1 and CDR2: SGHTA and FQGNSA. Here the CDR3 reads CASSLQGMLTGNTIYF. For the CDR3, the DNA is TGTGCCAGCAGTCTACAGGGTATGCTAACTGGAAACACCATATATTTT. Complete variable domain (other parts from reference TRBV7-2 and TRBJ1-3): GAGVSQSPSNKVTEKGKDVELRCDPISGHTALYWYRQSLGQGLEFLIYFQGNSAPDKSGLPSDRFSAERTGGSVSTLTIQRTQQEDSAVYLCASSLQGMLTGNTIYFGEGSWLTVV.

As regards this clone: At one boundary the junction diverges from the germline segment, which might be a read error. This chain joins TRBV3-1 (or the pseudogene TRBV3-2) and TRBJ2-7, with 8 bases aligning to TRBD2. The CDR3 contains 11 residues. CDR1 and CDR2 (germline): LGHDT, YNNKEL (reference sequence). The CDR3 region has the DNA TGTGCCAGCAGCCAAGCGGGAGGGAGTTCCTTC. It is translated as CASSQAGGSSF.

The chain carries TRBV28 and TRBJ2-3, with 14 bases identical to TRBD2. This CDR3 is built from 17 residues. The V and J ends lost 5 bases and 6 bases, in that order; junction bases with no gene match: 10. Germline V gene data show CDR1 as MDHEN and CDR2 as SYDVKM. CDR3 sequence: CASSLAGLAGVSDTQYF. The CDR3, as DNA: TGTGCCAGCAGTCTGGCGGGACTAGCGGGAGTTTCGGATACGCAGTATTTT.

This clone was recorded only once. V is TRBV6-2 or TRBV6-3 and J is TRBJ1-5, with unresolved D. The CDR3 extends over 14 amino acids. Germline loops: CDR1 MNHEY, CDR2 SVGEGT. Trimming removed 3 bases at V and 2 bases at J, with 8 bases between. CDR3 coding DNA: TGTGCCAGCAGTTATTCTATTGGCAATCAGCCCCAGCATTTT. It yields the protein CASSYSIGNQPQHF.

In this sample, this clone turned up a few times. CDR3 coding DNA: TGTGCCAGCAGCCATGGCCGGGGGTGGTATGAAAAACTGTTTTTT. It is translated as CASSHGRGWYEKLFF. This chain connects TRBV7-6 to TRBJ1-4, with a possible D match to TRBD1 (5 bases). This CDR3 has 15 residues. From germline, CDR1 is SGHVS and CDR2 FNYEAQ. Trimming removed 5 bases from V and 6 bases from J, with 16 bases in between. The full variable domain, its missing parts supplied by reference TRBV7-6 and TRBJ1-4, is GAGVSQSPRYKVTKRGQDVALRCDPISGHVSLYWYRQALGQGPEFLTYFNYEAQQDKSGLPNDRFSAERPEGSISTLTIQRTEQRDSAMYRCASSHGRGWYEKLFFGSGTQLSVL.

This clone was detected only a few times. V gene TRBV28 combines with J gene TRBJ2-7; the match to TRBD2 covers 7 bases. J gave up 4 bases and V 7 bases, and 7 bases lay outside the gene matches. The CDR3 is 13 amino acids. Germline CDR1 is MDHEN and CDR2 is SYDVKM. CDR3 nucleotide sequence: TGTGCCAGCATGCGGGAGAGTAGATACGAGCAGTACTTC. Protein product: CASMRESRYEQYF.

The rearrangement joins TRBV5-4 to TRBJ1-1, with D possibly TRBD1 on 6 matching bases. The V end lost 4 bases, the J end lost 1 base, and 11 bases lay between the germline ends. The CDR3 runs to 14 residues. In germline, CDR1 is SGHNT, CDR2 YYREEE (reference sequence). DNA of the CDR3: TGTGCCAGCAGCACTGGACAGAGGAACACTGAAGCTTTCTTT. The encoded protein is CASSTGQRNTEAFF.

The genes are TRBV9 and TRBJ2-3, with no clear D. The length of the CDR3 is 13 residues. Germline V gene sequence: CDR1 SGDLS, CDR2 YYNGEE. V lost 4 bases and J 7 bases, leaving 13 bases between the germline ends. In DNA, the CDR3 is TGTGCCAGCAGCACTCCAGCGACCCATACGCAGTATTTT. As protein: CASSTPATHTQYF.

This chain uses TRBV30 with TRBJ2-7; 7 bases map to TRBD1. The CDR3 has 15 amino acids. After removal of 1 base from V and 0 bases from J, the junction contained 6 bases not matched to a gene. The germline V gene has CDR1 GTSNPN and CDR2 SVGIG (reference sequence). CDR3 in amino acids: CAWSAGDSSSYEQYF. CDR3 in DNA: TGTGCCTGGAGTGCTGGGGACAGTTCCTCCTACGAGCAGTACTTC.

This chain joins TRBV7-9 and TRBJ1-2; 10 nucleotides align to TRBD1. The CDR3 has 15 residues. Germline V lookup: CDR1 SEHNR, CDR2 FQNEAQ (reference sequence). V trimming: 6 bases; J trimming: 3 bases; junction bases outside the gene matches: 7. CDR3 loop: CASSRRQGADYGYTF. In DNA, the CDR3 is TGTGCCAGCAGTAGACGACAGGGGGCGGACTATGGCTACACCTTC.

This clone showed up just once. V and J are TRBV10-2 and TRBJ2-7; 9 bases map to TRBD1. The CDR3 covers 13 residues. Germline-derived CDR1 and CDR2 are WSHSY and SAAADI. The J segment lost 0 bases and the V segment lost 8 bases, leaving 2 bases of the junction unmatched. CDR3 coding DNA: TGCGCCAGCGTGGGACAGGGCTCCTACGAGCAGTACTTC. As protein: CASVGQGSYEQYF.

This clone was seen many times. The chain joins TRBV5-1 to TRBJ1-4; weak D call: TRBD1 (6 bases). Germline CDR1 SGHRS, CDR2 YFSETQ. V gave up 4 bases and J gave up 7 bases, with 17 bases separating them. The CDR3 has 15 amino acids. CDR3 coding DNA: TGCGCCAGCAGCCCTCGGACAAGAGGGGGTGAAAAACTGTTTTTT. Translated: CASSPRTRGGEKLFF.

In this sample, this clone turned up once. The J gene is TRBJ2-1, the V gene TRBV7-2; 9 nucleotides agree with TRBD2. This CDR3 comprises 15 residues. In germline, CDR1 is SGHTA, CDR2 FQGNSA. The V and J ends lost 3 bases and 3 bases, in that order; junction bases with no gene match: 3. The CDR3 protein is CASSLRGGLYNEQFF. The CDR3 bases are TGTGCCAGCAGCTTGCGGGGGGGCCTCTACAATGAGCAGTTCTTC. The whole variable domain, remainder taken from reference TRBV7-2 and TRBJ2-1, is GAGVSQSPSNKVTEKGKDVELRCDPISGHTALYWYRQSLGQGLEFLIYFQGNSAPDKSGLPSDRFSAERTGGSVSTLTIQRTQQEDSAVYLCASSLRGGLYNEQFFGPGTRLTVL.

The CDR3 is CASRRGSGTLSSYEQYF. In nucleotides, the CDR3 is TGTGCCAGCAGGAGAGGCTCCGGGACACTGAGCTCCTACGAGCAGTACTTC. The chain recombines TRBV27 with TRBJ2-7; D perhaps matches TRBD1 (6 bases). V lost 6 bases to trimming and J lost 0 bases, with 21 bases between them. Germline loops: CDR1 MNHEY, CDR2 SMNVEV (reference sequence). This CDR3 contains 17 residues.

The rearrangement links TRBV19 to TRBJ2-1; 7 nucleotides agree with TRBD2. J was trimmed by 0 bases and V by 0 bases; bases with no gene match: 5. The length of the CDR3 is 17 residues. The germline gives CDR1 LNHDA, CDR2 SQIVND (reference sequence). This chain's CDR3 is CASSIEGGLRSYNEQFF. DNA of the CDR3: TGTGCCAGTAGTATAGAGGGGGGGTTGCGCTCCTACAATGAGCAGTTCTTC. The whole variable domain, remainder taken from reference TRBV19 and TRBJ2-1, is DGGITQSPKYLFRKEGQNVTLSCEQNLNHDAMYWYRQDPGQGLRLIYYSQIVNDFQKGDIAEGYSVSREKKESFPLTVTSAQKNPTAFYLCASSIEGGLRSYNEQFFGPGTRLTVL.

The V gene is TRBV19, the J gene TRBJ2-3; possibly TRBD1 for D (7 bases). Germline CDR1 reads LNHDA; CDR2 reads SQIVND (reference sequence). V lost 4 bases and J 3 bases, leaving 17 bases between the germline ends. The CDR3 consists of 16 residues. As DNA, the CDR3 is TGTGCCAGTAGTACCCCGACAGGGAGCGGGACAGATACGCAGTATTTT. It encodes CASSTPTGSGTDTQYF. Variable domain in full (rest from reference TRBV19 and TRBJ2-3): DGGITQSPKYLFRKEGQNVTLSCEQNLNHDAMYWYRQDPGQGLRLIYYSQIVNDFQKGDIAEGYSVSREKKESFPLTVTSAQKNPTAFYLCASSTPTGSGTDTQYFGPGTRLTVL.

The chain carries TRBV5-1 and TRBJ1-5, with a tentative D call TRBD1 (5 bases). CDR3 length: 13 amino acids. Germline V lookup: CDR1 SGHRS, CDR2 YFSETQ. The ends were cut back, 5 bases at V and 5 bases at J, with 11 bases in the middle. CDR3 bases: TGCGCCAGCAGTGGAGGGGTCGATCAGCCCCAGCATTTT. This gives the protein CASSGGVDQPQHF.

This clone has only a few counts. The chain uses TRBV4-2 and TRBJ1-6; 9 bases map to TRBD1. The germline V gene has CDR1 LGHNA and CDR2 YNFKEQ. The length of the CDR3 is 15 residues. Trimming cost V 3 bases and J 6 bases; bases outside gene matches: 3. The CDR3 bases are TGTGCCAGCAGCCAGGGACAGGGATCTAATTCACCCCTCCACTTT. Its protein is CASSQGQGSNSPLHF.

This clone was counted between two and nine times. The V call is TRBV19, the J call TRBJ2-1; maybe TRBD1 (5 bases). Germline V gives CDR1 LNHDA, CDR2 SQIVND (reference sequence). Trimming shortened V by 5 bases and J by 4 bases, and 21 bases separated the two germline ends. The CDR3 has 17 residues. Here the CDR3 reads CASSFRQSGSLYNEQFF. CDR3 coding DNA: TGTGCCAGTAGTTTCCGACAGTCAGGTTCGTTATACAATGAGCAGTTCTTC.